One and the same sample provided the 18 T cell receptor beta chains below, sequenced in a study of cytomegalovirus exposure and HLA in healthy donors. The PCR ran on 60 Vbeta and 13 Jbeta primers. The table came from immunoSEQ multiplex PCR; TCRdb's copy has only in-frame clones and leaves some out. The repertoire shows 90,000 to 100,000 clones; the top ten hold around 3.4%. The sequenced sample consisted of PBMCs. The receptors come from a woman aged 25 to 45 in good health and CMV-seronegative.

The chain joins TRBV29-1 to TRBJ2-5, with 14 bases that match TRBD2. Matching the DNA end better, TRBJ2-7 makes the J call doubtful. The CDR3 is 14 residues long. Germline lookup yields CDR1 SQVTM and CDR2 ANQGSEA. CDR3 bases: TGCAGCGCCAGACTAGCGGGAGGGGTTTACGAGCAGTACTTC. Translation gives CSARLAGGVYEQYF.

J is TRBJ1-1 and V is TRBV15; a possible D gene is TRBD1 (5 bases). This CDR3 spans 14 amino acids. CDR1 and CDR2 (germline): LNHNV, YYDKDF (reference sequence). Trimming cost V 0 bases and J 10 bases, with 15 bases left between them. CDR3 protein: CATSRDWSDSLAFF. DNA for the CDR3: TGTGCCACCAGCAGAGATTGGTCAGACAGTCTAGCTTTCTTT. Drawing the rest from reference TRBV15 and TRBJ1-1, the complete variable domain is DAMVIQNPRYQVTQFGKPVTLSCSQTLNHNVMYWYQQKSSQAPKLLFHYYDKDFNNEADTPDNFQSRRPNTSFCFLDIRSPGLGDTAMYLCATSRDWSDSLAFFGQGTRLTVV.

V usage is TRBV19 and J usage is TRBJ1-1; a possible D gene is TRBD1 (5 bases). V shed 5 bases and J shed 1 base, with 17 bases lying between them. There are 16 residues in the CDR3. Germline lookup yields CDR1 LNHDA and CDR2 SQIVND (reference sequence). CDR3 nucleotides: TGTGCCAGTAGTTCCGCCTTAGGGGCCCGGAACACTGAAGCTTTCTTT. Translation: CASSSALGARNTEAFF.

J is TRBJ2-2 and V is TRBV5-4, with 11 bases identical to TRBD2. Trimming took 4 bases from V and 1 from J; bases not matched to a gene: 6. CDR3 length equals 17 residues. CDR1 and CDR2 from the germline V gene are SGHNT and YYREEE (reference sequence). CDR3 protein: CASSPGLAGLNTGELFF. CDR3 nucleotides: TGTGCCAGCAGCCCCGGACTAGCGGGTCTGAACACCGGGGAGCTGTTTTTT.

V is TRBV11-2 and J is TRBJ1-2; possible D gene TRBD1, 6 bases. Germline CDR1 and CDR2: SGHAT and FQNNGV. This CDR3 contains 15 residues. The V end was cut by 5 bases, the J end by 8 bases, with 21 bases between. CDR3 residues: CASSTRTVGLGGYTF. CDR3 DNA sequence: TGTGCCAGCAGCACAAGGACAGTGGGTCTCGGGGGCTACACCTTC. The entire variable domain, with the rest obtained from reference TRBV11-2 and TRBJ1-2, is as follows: EAGVAQSPRYKIIEKRQSVAFWCNPISGHATLYWYQQILGQGPKLLIQFQNNGVVDDSQLPKDRFSAERLKGVDSTLKIQPAKLEDSAVYLCASSTRTVGLGGYTFGSGTRLTVV.

The CDR3: CASSEAEGTGDEQYF. The CDR3 nucleotides read TGTGCCAGCAGTGAAGCAGAGGGGACAGGGGACGAGCAGTACTTC. The J gene is TRBJ2-7, the V gene TRBV6-1; the match to TRBD1 covers 10 bases. CDR1 MNHNS and CDR2 SASEGT come from the germline V gene. J was trimmed by 5 bases and V by 0 bases; bases with no gene match: 4. The CDR3 is 15 amino acids.

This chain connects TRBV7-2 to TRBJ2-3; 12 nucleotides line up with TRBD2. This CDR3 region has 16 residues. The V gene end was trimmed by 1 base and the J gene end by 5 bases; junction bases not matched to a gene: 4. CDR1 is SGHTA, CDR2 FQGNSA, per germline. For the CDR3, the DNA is TGTGCCAGCAGCTTAGGACTAGCGGGGGCCATAGATACGCAGTATTTT. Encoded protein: CASSLGLAGAIDTQYF.

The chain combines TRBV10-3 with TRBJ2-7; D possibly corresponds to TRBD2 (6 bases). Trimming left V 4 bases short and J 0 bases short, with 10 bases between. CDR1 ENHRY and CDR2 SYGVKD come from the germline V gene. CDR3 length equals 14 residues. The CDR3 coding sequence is TGTGCCATCAGTGCGGGACTCTACTCCTACGAGCAGTACTTC. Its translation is CAISAGLYSYEQYF.

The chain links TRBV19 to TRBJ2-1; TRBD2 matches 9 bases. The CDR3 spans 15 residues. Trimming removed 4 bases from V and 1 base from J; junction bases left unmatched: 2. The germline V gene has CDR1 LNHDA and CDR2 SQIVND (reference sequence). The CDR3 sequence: CASSSGGASYNEQFF. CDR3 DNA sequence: TGTGCCAGTAGTAGCGGGGGGGCATCCTACAATGAGCAGTTCTTC.

The CDR3 reads CASSLLTGAHEQYF. The CDR3 DNA follows: TGTGCCAGCAGTCTTCTAACAGGGGCCCACGAGCAGTACTTC. V is TRBV27 and J is TRBJ2-7; 7 bases fit TRBD1. Germline V CDR1 and CDR2: MNHEY, SMNVEV (reference sequence). The CDR3 is made up of 14 amino acids. The V gene end was trimmed by 5 bases and the J gene end by 5 bases; junction bases not matched to a gene: 9.

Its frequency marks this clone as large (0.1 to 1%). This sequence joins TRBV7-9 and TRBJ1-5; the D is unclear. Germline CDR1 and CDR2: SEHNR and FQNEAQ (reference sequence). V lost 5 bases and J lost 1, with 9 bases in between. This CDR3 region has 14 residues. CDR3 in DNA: TGTGCCAGCAGCGGAGGAGGGAGCAATCAGCCCCAGCATTTT. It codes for CASSGGGSNQPQHF. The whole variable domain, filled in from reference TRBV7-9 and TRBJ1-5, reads DTGVSQNPRHKITKRGQNVTFRCDPISEHNRLYWYRQTLGQGPEFLTYFQNEAQLEKSRLLSDRFSAERPKGSFSTLEIQRTEQGDSAMYLCASSGGGSNQPQHFGDGTRLSIL.

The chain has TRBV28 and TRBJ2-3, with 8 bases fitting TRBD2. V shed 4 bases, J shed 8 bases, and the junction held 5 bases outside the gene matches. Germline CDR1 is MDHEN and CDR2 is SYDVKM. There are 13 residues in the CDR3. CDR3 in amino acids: CASSSGGGTTQYF. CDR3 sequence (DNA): TGTGCCAGCAGTTCTGGCGGGGGGACTACGCAGTATTTT.

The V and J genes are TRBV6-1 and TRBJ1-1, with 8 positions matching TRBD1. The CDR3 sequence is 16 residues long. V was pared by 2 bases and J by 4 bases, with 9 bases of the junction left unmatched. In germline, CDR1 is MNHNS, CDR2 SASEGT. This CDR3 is CASSERRGRGPTEAFF. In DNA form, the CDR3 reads TGTGCCAGCAGTGAAAGAAGGGGCAGGGGGCCCACTGAAGCTTTCTTT.

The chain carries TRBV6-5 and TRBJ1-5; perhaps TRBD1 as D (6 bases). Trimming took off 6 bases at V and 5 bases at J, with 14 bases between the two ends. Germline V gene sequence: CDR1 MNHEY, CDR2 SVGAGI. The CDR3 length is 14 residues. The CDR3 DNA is TGTGCCAGCAGGAGGGGGAAGGGACATCAGCCCCAGCATTTT. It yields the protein CASRRGKGHQPQHF.

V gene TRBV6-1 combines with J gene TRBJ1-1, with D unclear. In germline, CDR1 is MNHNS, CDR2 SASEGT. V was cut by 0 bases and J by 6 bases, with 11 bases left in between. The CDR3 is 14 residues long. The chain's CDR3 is CASSEAGGIAEAFF. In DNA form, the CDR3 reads TGTGCCAGCAGTGAAGCAGGAGGGATCGCTGAAGCTTTCTTT.

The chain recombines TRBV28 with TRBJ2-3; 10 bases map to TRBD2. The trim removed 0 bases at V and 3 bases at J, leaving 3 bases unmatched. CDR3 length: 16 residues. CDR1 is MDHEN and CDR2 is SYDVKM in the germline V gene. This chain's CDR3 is CASSLWSSGGTDTQYF. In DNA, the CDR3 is TGTGCCAGCAGTTTATGGAGTAGCGGGGGGACAGATACGCAGTATTTT. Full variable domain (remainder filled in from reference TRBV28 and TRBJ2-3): DVKVTQSSRYLVKRTGEKVFLECVQDMDHENMFWYRQDPGLGLRLIYFSYDVKMKEKGDIPEGYSVSREKKERFSLILESASTNQTSMYLCASSLWSSGGTDTQYFGPGTRLTVL.

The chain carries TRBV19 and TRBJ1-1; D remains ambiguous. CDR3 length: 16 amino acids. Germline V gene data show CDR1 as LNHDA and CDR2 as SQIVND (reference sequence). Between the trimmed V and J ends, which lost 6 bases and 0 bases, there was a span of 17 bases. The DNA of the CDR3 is TGTGCCAGTAGAAACGCGGTTCGGATTATGAACACTGAAGCTTTCTTT. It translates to CASRNAVRIMNTEAFF. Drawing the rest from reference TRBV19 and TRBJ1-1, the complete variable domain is DGGITQSPKYLFRKEGQNVTLSCEQNLNHDAMYWYRQDPGQGLRLIYYSQIVNDFQKGDIAEGYSVSREKKESFPLTVTSAQKNPTAFYLCASRNAVRIMNTEAFFGQGTRLTVV.

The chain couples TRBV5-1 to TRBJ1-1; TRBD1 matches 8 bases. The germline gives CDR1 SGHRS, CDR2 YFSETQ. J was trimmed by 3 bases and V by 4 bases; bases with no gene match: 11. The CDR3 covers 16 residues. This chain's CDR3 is CASSVRDRPSDTEAFF. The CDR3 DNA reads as TGCGCCAGCAGCGTTAGGGACAGGCCGTCGGACACTGAAGCTTTCTTT.